These 18 T cell receptor beta chains came from one sample sequenced in a study of control samples from healthy donors and cancer patients. Only in-frame clones appear in the TCRdb table, and some are missing; sequencing was by immunoSEQ multiplex PCR. Counted here are about 150,000 clones, about 91% occurring once; the ten biggest clones make up approximately 2%. The sequenced sample consisted of blood. The receptors originated from a woman between 40 and 50 years old in good health.

The chain uses TRBV10-2 and TRBJ1-5, with D uncertain. The germline CDR1 and CDR2 sequences are WSHSY and SAAADI. The CDR3 consists of 15 residues. Trimming left V 3 bases short and J 5 bases short, with 14 bases between. The CDR3 DNA reads TGCGCCAGCAGTGAAAATCTCCGCAGCTATCAGCCCCAGCATTTT. Amino acids: CASSENLRSYQPQHF.

The chain links TRBV28 to TRBJ1-5, with 8 bases lining up with TRBD1. In germline, CDR1 is MDHEN, CDR2 SYDVKM. CDR3 length equals 17 residues. The V segment lost 3 bases and the J segment 4 bases; nucleotides outside the gene matches: 11. The CDR3: CASSLPVGQGMNQPQHF. The CDR3, as DNA: TGTGCCAGCAGTTTGCCCGTCGGACAGGGAATGAATCAGCCCCAGCATTTT.

This chain links TRBV7-9 with TRBJ2-3, with a tentative D call TRBD2 (6 bases). CDR1 is SEHNR, CDR2 FQNEAQ, per germline (reference sequence). Trimming stripped 5 bases from V and 0 bases from J, with 9 bases between. This CDR3 region has 14 residues. The chain's CDR3 is CASSQEGSTDTQYF. The CDR3 DNA sequence: TGTGCCAGCAGCCAGGAGGGCAGCACAGATACGCAGTATTTT.

V is TRBV19 and J is TRBJ2-2; no definite D call. This CDR3 region has 12 residues. Looked up from germline, CDR1 is LNHDA and CDR2 is SQIVND (reference sequence). The V end was cut by 5 bases, the J end by 7 bases, with 8 bases between. The CDR3 here is CASSSSGGELFF. CDR3 coding DNA: TGTGCCAGTAGTTCCTCCGGCGGGGAGCTGTTTTTT.

The chain employs TRBV2 and TRBJ1-6; tentatively, D is TRBD1 (5 bases). The germline V gene has CDR1 SNHLY and CDR2 FYNNEI. The CDR3 covers 11 residues. V shed 10 bases and J shed 7 bases, with 8 bases lying between them. DNA for the CDR3: TGTGCCATCAGGGTCAATTCACCCCTCCACTTT. Amino acid sequence: CAIRVNSPLHF.

The CDR3 reads CASRLTVNTEAFF. DNA for the CDR3: TGTGCCAGCAGGCTGACAGTTAACACTGAAGCTTTCTTT. The chain employs TRBV2 and TRBJ1-1; tentative D call: TRBD1 (5 bases). V was clipped by 6 bases and J by 2 bases, with 10 bases between them. Germline values: CDR1 SNHLY, CDR2 FYNNEI. CDR3 length equals 13 residues.

The CDR3 loop is CASSIEWETQYF. The CDR3 DNA reads TGTGCCAGCAGCATCGAATGGGAGACCCAGTACTTC. The chain has TRBV5-6 and TRBJ2-5; no firm D call. From germline, CDR1 is SGHDT and CDR2 YYEEEE. V was pared by 4 bases and J by 5 bases, with 9 bases between. This CDR3 region has 12 residues.

This clone has only one observation. The gene calls are TRBV19 and TRBJ2-7, with D maybe TRBD1 (7 bases). CDR1 is LNHDA, CDR2 SQIVND, per germline (reference sequence). The length of the CDR3 is 15 residues. Trimming stripped 3 bases from V and 4 bases from J, with 16 bases between. This chain's CDR3 is CASSIAEGARYEQYF. Written as DNA, the CDR3 is TGTGCCAGTAGTATCGCGGAGGGGGCGAGGTACGAGCAGTACTTC.

With respect to this clone: At one end the junction does not follow the germline gene, possibly because of a read error. The chain combines TRBV5-1 with TRBJ2-7, with 7 bases lining up with TRBD2. CDR3 size: 13 residues. The germline gives CDR1 SGHRS, CDR2 YFSETQ. The CDR3 DNA reads as TGCGCCAGCAGATTGGCTGGGGAGGGTGAGCAGTACTTC. Translation: CASRLAGEGEQYF. The entire variable domain, with the rest obtained from reference TRBV5-1 and TRBJ2-7, is as follows: KAGVTQTPRYLIKTRGQQVTLSCSPISGHRSVSWYQQTPGQGLQFLFEYFSETQRNKGNFPGRFSGRQFSNSRSEMNVSTLELGDSALYLCASRLAGEGEQYFGPGTRLTVT.

The CDR3 region has the DNA TGTGCCAGCAGCCCGGGACTAGCGGCCTACAATGAGCAGTTCTTC. It yields the protein CASSPGLAAYNEQFF. The chain employs TRBV7-3 and TRBJ2-1, with TRBD2 matching 11 bases. V lost 5 bases and J lost 2; bases outside the gene matches: 2. The CDR3 has 15 residues. CDR1 and CDR2 (germline): SGHTA, FQGTGA. Based on the CDR3 plus reference TRBV7-3 and TRBJ2-1, the full variable domain is GAGVSQTPSNKVTEKGKYVELRCDPISGHTALYWYRQSLGQGPEFLIYFQGTGAADDSGLPNDRFFAVRPEGSVSTLKIQRTERGDSAVYLCASSPGLAAYNEQFFGPGTRLTVL.

V usage is TRBV18 and J usage is TRBJ2-7, with D tentatively TRBD1 (5 bases). The V gene's germline CDR1 is KGHSH and CDR2 LQKENI. This CDR3 has 13 residues. Trimming left V 5 bases short and J 2 bases short, with 10 bases between. CDR3 loop: CASSGAETYEQYF. CDR3 DNA sequence: TGTGCCAGCTCAGGGGCAGAAACCTACGAGCAGTACTTC.

The chain joins TRBV12-3 or TRBV12-4 to TRBJ1-1, with D unclear. CDR3 length: 13 amino acids. The V end lost 6 bases, the J end lost 3 bases, and 11 bases lay between the germline ends. In DNA, the CDR3 is TGTGCCAGCAGCCGGACCGGGTACACTGAAGCTTTCTTT. It yields the protein CASSRTGYTEAFF.

The chain links TRBV2 to TRBJ2-2, with TRBD1 matching 9 bases. The CDR3 is 14 residues long. Per germline, CDR1 SNHLY and CDR2 FYNNEI. J was trimmed by 4 bases and V by 4 bases; bases with no gene match: 1. The CDR3 sequence: CASSGTGATGELFF. The CDR3, as DNA: TGTGCCAGCAGTGGGACAGGGGCCACCGGGGAGCTGTTTTTT.

J is TRBJ2-1 and V is TRBV5-1, with 14 positions matching TRBD2. Looked up from germline, CDR1 is SGHRS and CDR2 is YFSETQ. This CDR3 is 15 amino acids long. Unmatched junction bases numbered 6, after V lost 4 bases and J lost 9 bases. The CDR3, as DNA: TGCGCCAGCAGCGTGACTAGCGGGGGGGCCAGTGAGCAGTTCTTC. This sequence encodes CASSVTSGGASEQFF.

The chain joins TRBV18 to TRBJ2-7, with TRBD2 as a possible D gene (6 bases). V lost 2 bases and J 6 bases, leaving 14 bases between the germline ends. The CDR3 loop spans 14 amino acids. Per the germline V gene, CDR1 is KGHSH and CDR2 is LQKENI. CDR3 sequence (DNA): TGTGCCAGCTCACCAACGGGGGTGGGGGTCGAGCAGTACTTC. Translating gives CASSPTGVGVEQYF.

This clone was counted a single time. The V call is TRBV14, the J call TRBJ1-2; 9 bases are shared with TRBD1. This CDR3 comprises 15 residues. V lost 4 bases, J lost 4 bases, and 7 bases stayed unmatched. Germline V CDR1 and CDR2: SGHDN, FVKESK. The CDR3 DNA follows: TGTGCCAGCAGCCCCCGGGACAGGGTTCTCTATGGCTACACCTTC. The encoded protein is CASSPRDRVLYGYTF.

CDR3: CASSLERSRVYGYTF. The DNA of the CDR3 is TGTGCCAGCAGCTTAGAGAGGAGCAGGGTCTATGGCTACACCTTC. This chain uses TRBV7-9 with TRBJ1-2, with D perhaps TRBD1 (5 bases). V lost 1 base and J lost 4, with 13 bases in between. This CDR3 is built from 15 residues. Per germline, CDR1 SEHNR and CDR2 FQNEAQ (reference sequence).

The V gene is TRBV3-1 (or the pseudogene TRBV3-2), the J gene TRBJ2-7; the match to TRBD2 covers 8 bases. This CDR3 has 15 amino acids. Germline V gene data show CDR1 as LGHDT and CDR2 as YNNKEL (reference sequence). J lost 5 bases, V lost 1 base, and 7 bases had no gene match. The CDR3 sequence is CASSQGTSPRNEQYF. In DNA, the CDR3 is TGTGCCAGCAGCCAAGGGACTAGCCCTCGAAACGAGCAGTACTTC.